The subject of this entry is one TCR beta chain. Preparation of the TCRbeta library involved a method that used unique molecular identifiers. TCRdb re-derived calls from the PCR reads in MiXCR, one entry per CDR3 protein. The sample yields hundreds of thousands of distinct CDR3 sequences, 10% to 15% seen once. The data stem from a study of T-cell reconstitution after alpha-beta-depleted transplantation in children. Germline V gene data show CDR1 as DFQATT and CDR2 as SNEGSKA (reference sequence). CDR3 length equals 17 residues. With V trimmed by 0 bases and J by 3 bases, 7 bases remained unmatched. The sequence derives from a male patient younger than 18 who had a stem cell transplant for acute myeloid leukemia, so the T cells may come from the graft donor. Sample: PBMCs, mostly from graft donor cells, taken 360 days after TCRalphabeta/CD19-depleted stem cell transplant. The V call is TRBV20-1, the J call TRBJ2-2; TRBD1 aligns across 10 bases. This CDR3 reads CSARDYRDRGYTGELFF. CDR3 in DNA: TGCAGTGCTAGAGATTATAGGGACAGGGGATACACCGGGGAGCTGTTTTTT.